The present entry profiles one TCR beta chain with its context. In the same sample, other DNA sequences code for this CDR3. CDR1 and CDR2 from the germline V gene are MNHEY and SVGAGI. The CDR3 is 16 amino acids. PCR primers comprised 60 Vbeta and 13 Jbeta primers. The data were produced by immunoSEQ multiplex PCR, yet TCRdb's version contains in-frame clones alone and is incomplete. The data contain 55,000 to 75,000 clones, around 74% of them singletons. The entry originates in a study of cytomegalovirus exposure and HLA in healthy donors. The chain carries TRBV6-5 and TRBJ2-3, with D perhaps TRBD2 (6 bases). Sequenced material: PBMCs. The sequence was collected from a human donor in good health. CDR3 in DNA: TGTGTCAGTAGTTACTCGCTAGCGATAAGCACAGATACGCAGTATTTT. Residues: CVSSYSLAISTDTQYF.